This T cell receptor beta chain was observed in a study of shared clonotypes between healthy human individuals. Sequencing was performed with immunoSEQ multiplex PCR; in TCRdb, only in-frame clones are kept and a portion is missing. The sample includes around 640,000 clones, roughly 95% seen only once; the top ten take 0.095% to 0.13%. The naive CD8 population came from CD45RO-negative cells selected for CCR7, without terminally differentiated effector memory CD45RA+ cells. Germline V gene sequence: CDR1 SGHKS, CDR2 YYEKEE (reference sequence). The CDR3 extends over 17 amino acids. Trimming cost V 3 bases and J 2 bases, with 18 bases left between them.

Sequencing was done on a sample of naive CD8+ T cells sorted from blood. This sequence originates from a woman aged 25 to 39 in good health. The V and J genes are TRBV5-5 and TRBJ1-3; the D is unclear. The CDR3 reads CASSSLILGDAGNTIYF. In DNA, the CDR3 is TGTGCCAGCAGCTCCCTTATCCTCGGAGACGCTGGAAACACCATATATTTT.